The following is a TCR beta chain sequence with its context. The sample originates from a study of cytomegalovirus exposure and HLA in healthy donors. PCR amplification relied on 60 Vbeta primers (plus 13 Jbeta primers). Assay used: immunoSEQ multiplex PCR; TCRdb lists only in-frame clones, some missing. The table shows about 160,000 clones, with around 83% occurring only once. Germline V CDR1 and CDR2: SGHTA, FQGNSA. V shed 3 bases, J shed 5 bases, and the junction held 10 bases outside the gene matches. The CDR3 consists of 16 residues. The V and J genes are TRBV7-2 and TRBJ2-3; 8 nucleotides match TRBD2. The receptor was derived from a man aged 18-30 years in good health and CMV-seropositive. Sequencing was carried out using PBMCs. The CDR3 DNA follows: TGTGCCAGCAGCTTGATCCCCGGGGGGGCCGGAGATACGCAGTATTTT. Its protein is CASSLIPGGAGDTQYF.